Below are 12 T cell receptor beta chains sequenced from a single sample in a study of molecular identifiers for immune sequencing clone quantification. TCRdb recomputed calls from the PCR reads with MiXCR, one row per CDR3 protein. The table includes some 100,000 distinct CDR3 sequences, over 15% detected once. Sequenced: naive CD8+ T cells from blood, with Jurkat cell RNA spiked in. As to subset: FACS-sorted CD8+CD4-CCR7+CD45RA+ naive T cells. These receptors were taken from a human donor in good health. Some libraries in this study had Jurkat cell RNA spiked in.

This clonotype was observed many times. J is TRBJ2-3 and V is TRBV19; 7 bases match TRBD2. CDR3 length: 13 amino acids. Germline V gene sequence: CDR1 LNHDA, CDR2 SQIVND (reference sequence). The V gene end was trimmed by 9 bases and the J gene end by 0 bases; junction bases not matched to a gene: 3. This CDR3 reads CASHSGSTDTQYF. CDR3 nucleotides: TGTGCCAGCCATAGCGGGAGCACAGATACGCAGTATTTT.

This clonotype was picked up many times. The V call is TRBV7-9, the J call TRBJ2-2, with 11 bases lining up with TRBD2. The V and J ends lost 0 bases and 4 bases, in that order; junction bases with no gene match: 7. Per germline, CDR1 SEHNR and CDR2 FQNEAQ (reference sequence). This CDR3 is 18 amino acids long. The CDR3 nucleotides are TGTGCCAGCAGCTTAGCGTCCCCTAGCGGGAGGACCACCGGGGAGCTGTTTTTT. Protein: CASSLASPSGRTTGELFF.

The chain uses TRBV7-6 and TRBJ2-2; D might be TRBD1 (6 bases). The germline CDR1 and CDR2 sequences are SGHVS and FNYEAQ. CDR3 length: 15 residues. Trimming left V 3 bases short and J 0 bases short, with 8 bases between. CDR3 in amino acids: CASSFRDTNTGELFF. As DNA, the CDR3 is TGTGCCAGCAGCTTCCGGGACACGAACACCGGGGAGCTGTTTTTT.

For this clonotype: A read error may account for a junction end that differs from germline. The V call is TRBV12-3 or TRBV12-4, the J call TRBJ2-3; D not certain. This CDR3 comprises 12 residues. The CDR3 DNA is TGTGCCATCAAAGGTGGCACAGACACGCAGTATTTT. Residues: CAIKGGTDTQYF.

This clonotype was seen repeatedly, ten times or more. The CDR3 bases are TGTGCCAGCAGGGGACCGACCTACGAGCAGTACTTC. This gives the protein CASRGPTYEQYF. The chain uses TRBV27 and TRBJ2-7; D might be TRBD1 or TRBD2, each matching 5 bases. The germline V gene has CDR1 MNHEY and CDR2 SMNVEV (reference sequence). This CDR3 is built from 12 residues. Trimming removed 6 bases at V and 2 bases at J, with 8 bases between.

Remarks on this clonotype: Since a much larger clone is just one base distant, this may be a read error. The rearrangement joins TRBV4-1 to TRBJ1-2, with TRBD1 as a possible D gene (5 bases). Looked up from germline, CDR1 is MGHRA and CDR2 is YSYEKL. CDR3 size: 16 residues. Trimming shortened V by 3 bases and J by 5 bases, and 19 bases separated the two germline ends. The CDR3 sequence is CASSHDNVGTKYGYTF. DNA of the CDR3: TGCGCCAGCAGCCATGATAACGTAGGGACGAAGTATGGCTACACCTTC.

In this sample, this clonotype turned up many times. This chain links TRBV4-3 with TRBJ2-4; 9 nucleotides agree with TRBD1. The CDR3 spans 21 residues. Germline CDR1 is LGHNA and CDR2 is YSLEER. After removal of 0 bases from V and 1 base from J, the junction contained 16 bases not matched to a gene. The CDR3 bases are TGCGCCAGCAGCCAAGAACGAACAGGGGGCGTTTATTTGTTGGCCAAAAACATTCAGTACTTC. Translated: CASSQERTGGVYLLAKNIQYF.

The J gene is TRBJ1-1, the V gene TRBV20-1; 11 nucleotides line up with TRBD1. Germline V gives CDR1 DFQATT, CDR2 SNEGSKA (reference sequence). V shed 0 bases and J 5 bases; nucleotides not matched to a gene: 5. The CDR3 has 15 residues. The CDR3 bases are TGCAGTGCTAGAGATGGGGACAGGGGGGGAACTGAAGCTTTCTTT. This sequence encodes CSARDGDRGGTEAFF.

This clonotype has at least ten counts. The CDR3 DNA reads TGTGCCAGCAGCTTAGAAACCCGAGGGTCACCCCTCCACTTT. Translation gives CASSLETRGSPLHF. The chain has TRBV7-9 and TRBJ1-6; D is ambiguous. CDR1 is SEHNR, CDR2 FQNEAQ, per germline (reference sequence). V was clipped by 1 base and J by 10 bases, with 11 bases between them. The CDR3 is 14 residues long.

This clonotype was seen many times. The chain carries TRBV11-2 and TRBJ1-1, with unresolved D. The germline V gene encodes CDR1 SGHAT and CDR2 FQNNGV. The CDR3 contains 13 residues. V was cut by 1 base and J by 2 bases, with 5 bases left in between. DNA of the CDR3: TGTGCCAGCAGCTTAGTTACTAACACTGAAGCTTTCTTT. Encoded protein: CASSLVTNTEAFF.

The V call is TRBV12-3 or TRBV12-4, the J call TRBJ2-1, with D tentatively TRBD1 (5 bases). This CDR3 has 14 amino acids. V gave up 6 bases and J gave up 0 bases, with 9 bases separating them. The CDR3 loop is CASSDRTSYNEQFF. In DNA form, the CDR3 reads TGTGCCAGCAGCGACAGAACCTCCTACAATGAGCAGTTCTTC.

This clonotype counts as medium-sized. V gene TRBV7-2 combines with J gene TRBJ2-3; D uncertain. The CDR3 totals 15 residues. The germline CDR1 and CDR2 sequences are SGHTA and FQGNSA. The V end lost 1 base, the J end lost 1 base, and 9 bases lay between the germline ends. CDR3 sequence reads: CASSLDLVGTDTQYF. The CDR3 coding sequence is TGTGCCAGCAGCTTAGACCTCGTTGGCACAGATACGCAGTATTTT.